This TCR beta chain was obtained from a study of blood T cell repertoires in COVID-19. Germline V gene data show CDR1 as MNHNS and CDR2 as SASEGT. This CDR3 spans 18 amino acids. V lost 4 bases to trimming and J lost 4 bases, with 25 bases between them. The table came from immunoSEQ multiplex PCR; TCRdb's copy has only in-frame clones and leaves some out. There are some 100,000 clones in the sample; around 86% occur only once, and about 25% lies in the top ten. Material for sequencing was peripheral blood. The gene calls are TRBV6-1 and TRBJ1-1, with a tentative D call TRBD1 (6 bases). This TCR derives from a human donor in a cohort sampled during active COVID-19. CDR3 DNA: TGTGCCAGCAGTGCGGGGCGGGGGGCAGGATACCTGGGCACTGAAGCTTTCTTT. Translating gives CASSAGRGAGYLGTEAFF.